This TCR beta chain was captured by sequencing in a study of shared clonotypes between healthy human individuals. Germline lookup yields CDR1 GTSNPN and CDR2 SVGIG (reference sequence). Unmatched junction bases numbered 9, after V lost 0 bases and J lost 6 bases. There are 16 residues in the CDR3. TCRdb's table, derived via immunoSEQ multiplex PCR, lists solely in-frame clones and lacks some. The table includes some 500,000 clones, around 77% detected once. The sequence was obtained from a woman aged 35 to 49 in good health. Some clones in this sample may be carry-over from other donors' samples. The sample comprised PBMCs. This sequence joins TRBV30 and TRBJ1-4; the match to TRBD1 covers 8 bases. In DNA form, the CDR3 reads TGTGCCTGGAGTGTACACTCCGGGACAGGAGATGAAAAACTGTTTTTT. Its protein product is CAWSVHSGTGDEKLFF.